The source of this T cell receptor (beta chain) is a study of cytomegalovirus exposure and HLA in healthy donors (dated by TCRdb to 2017 to 2019). Turning to the overall study: A later analysis indicated that the roughly 130 validation repertoires were generated on the platform also employed for the 700 or so repertoires of the first cohort. The study aimed to test whether cataloging public T cell receptors could reveal signatures of past pathogen exposure. In addition to the first cohort of 650 to 800 subjects, a separate validation cohort of 120 different subjects was used. High-throughput TCR immunosequencing, statistical association of individual TCRs with disease status, and machine learning were combined to predict cytomegalovirus infection status.

To note about this clone: No antigen is known for it. No much larger clonotype is one base removed from it; base qualities were not supplied.

Here is what the overall study found, with its caveats: Cytomegalovirus status was reported to be diagnosed by the classifier with high specificity and sensitivity in both the original and validation cohorts. Across donors, most TCR sequences were observed very rarely, whereas some public TCRs were present in many individuals. In vitro tests confirmed that a few of the cytomegalovirus-associated TCR beta chains recognize cytomegalovirus antigens. Of the cluster scores, approximately 95% were above 0 in a later analysis, which found that TCRs clustered in the first cohort also tended to co-occur in the 120 validation repertoires. A later analysis had no HLA typing for the validation cohort, so co-occurrence there was scored across all 130 or so repertoires. It was suggested by the authors that the approach could potentially be generalized to other disease states and immunological phenotypes. In the study, roughly 160 TCR beta chains were listed as associated with cytomegalovirus.

Library prep was done by the immunoSEQ multiplex PCR assay. In the authors' own workflow: A statistical classification framework was developed to diagnose cytomegalovirus status using the catalog of TCR beta chain sequences. TCRdb carries this immuneACCESS record with in-frame sequences only. Its versions omit some clonotypes, under half of them owing to an unresolved V gene in the studies checked, with the rest unexplained. V, J and clone size are taken as reported in that table, and D and trimming were inferred from the DNA itself. The sample has approximately 220,000 clones on record, 90% to 95% of them singletons. Jointly, the top ten make up 0.8% to 1.2% of the sample. Separate from the roughly 700-subject first cohort, the validation cohort of 90 to 150 subjects was the group to which the donors belonged. This clonotype originated in a woman aged 18-29 years in good health and CMV-seronegative. The sequenced sample consisted of PBMCs.

The CDR3 amino acid sequence is: CASSLDPAGIYNEQFF. Here is the DNA: TGCGCCAGCAGCTTGGATCCAGCGGGAATTTACAATGAGCAGTTCTTC. The receptor chain draws on TRBV5-1 and TRBJ2-1, and 7 junctional nucleotides match TRBD2. From a lookup of the germline V gene, CDR1 and CDR2 are SGHRS and YFSETQ. The junction shows trimming of 0 bases on V and 4 bases on J, and the gene matches do not reach 7 bases of it. The CDR3 contains 16 residues, cysteine and phenylalanine counted. CDR3 DNA is the only sequence kept; it has 48 bases, read in frame from the first base.